These T cell receptor beta chains were read from a single sample in a study of shared clonotypes between healthy human individuals. Profiled with immunoSEQ multiplex PCR; TCRdb holds only in-frame clones, not every one. The table shows around 1.9 million clones, with around 93% occurring only once. Sequencing was done on a sample of naive CD8+ T cells from PBMCs. Every receptor here comes from a man aged 18 to 29 in good health. Some clones in this sample may be carry-over from other donors' samples. Each CDR3 is given with its conserved first and last residue. The D gene is left open where the match is weak. Not all rows give a size; the values are once, few, many and, for expanded clones, a class.

size	V	J	D	DNA	CDR3
-	TRBV7-9	TRBJ1-1	-	TGTGCCAGCAGCTTTCCAGGTCCCACTGAAGCTTTCTTT	CASSFPGPTEAFF
-	TRBV27	TRBJ2-5	-	TGTGCCAGCAGCCCTTTACGGGCTGGAGAGACCCAGTACTTC	CASSPLRAGETQYF
-	TRBV7-9	TRBJ1-2	-	TGTGCCAGCAGCTTAGCGTACTCGGTTAACTATGGCTACACCTTC	CASSLAYSVNYGYTF
-	TRBV7-9	TRBJ2-7	TRBD1	TGTGCCAGCCACATAGGGACAGTAGAATACGAGCAGTACTTC	CASHIGTVEYEQYF
-	TRBV19	TRBJ2-5	TRBD2	TGTGCCAGTAGTGCACGACTAGCGGAACAAGAGACCCAGTACTTC	CASSARLAEQETQYF
-	TRBV4-3	TRBJ2-1	-	TGCGCCAGCAGCCAATTGCGCGCTGGGGATGAGCAGTTCTTC	CASSQLRAGDEQFF
-	TRBV4-1	TRBJ2-2	-	TGCGCCAGCAGCCAAGTTGTATTCCATCGGGAGCTGTTTTTT	CASSQVVFHRELFF
-	TRBV29-1	TRBJ2-2	-	TGCAGCGTTTGCCTGAACACCGGGGAGCTGTTTTTT	CSVCLNTGELFF
-	TRBV9	TRBJ2-3	-	TGTGCCAGCAGCGTAGAGGGTAGCGGAAGCACAGATACGCAGTATTTT	CASSVEGSGSTDTQYF
-	TRBV27	TRBJ2-7	-	TGTGCCAGCAAGGGACAACCCTACGAGCAGTACTTC	CASKGQPYEQYF
-	TRBV13	TRBJ2-7	-	TGTGCCAGCAGCACTAACCGGGACGGGACCTACGAGCAGTACTTC	CASSTNRDGTYEQYF
-	TRBV27	TRBJ2-7	-	TGTGCCAGCAGGGGGGTTGGTCTCTACGAGCAGTACTTC	CASRGVGLYEQYF
once	TRBV9	TRBJ2-7	-	TGTGCCAGCAGCGTAGGGGGGAAGGACGAGCAGTACTTC	CASSVGGKDEQYF
-	TRBV27	TRBJ2-7	-	TGTGCCAGCAGTTTCGGGGGAAGCTCCTACGAGCAGTACTTC	CASSFGGSSYEQYF
-	TRBV10-2	TRBJ2-3	-	TGCGCCAGCGAGGGAGGGGGGTACGCAGATACGCAGTATTTT	CASEGGGYADTQYF
-	TRBV5-6	TRBJ2-3	-	TGTGCCAGCAGCCCACCGAGCACAGATACGCAGTATTTT	CASSPPSTDTQYF
-	TRBV10-3	TRBJ1-2	-	TGTGCCACCCACCACACAGGCTGGGACTCAGGCTACACCTTC	CATHHTGWDSGYTF
-	TRBV27	TRBJ1-1	-	TGTGCCAGCAGTTTATCGGCGGGGAACACTGAAGCTTTCTTT	CASSLSAGNTEAFF
-	TRBV28	TRBJ1-1	TRBD1	TGTGCCAGCAGTTTAACCGGGACAGGGGGCTGGGGTGAAGCTTTCTTT	CASSLTGTGGWGEAFF
few	TRBV9	TRBJ1-1	-	TGTGCCAGCAGCGTAGAGGGCAGGCTGAACACTGAAGCTTTCTTT	CASSVEGRLNTEAFF
-	TRBV29-1	TRBJ1-1	TRBD1	TGCAGCGTTGGCTCGGACAGGGCCAACACTGAAGCTTTCTTT	CSVGSDRANTEAFF
-	TRBV15	TRBJ2-7	-	TGTGCCACCAGCAGAGACAGGGCTCACGAGCAGTACTTC	CATSRDRAHEQYF
-	TRBV10-3	TRBJ2-1	-	TGTGCCATCAGTGTGGCGGGTCCGGTAACGGATGAGCAGTTCTTC	CAISVAGPVTDEQFF
-	TRBV28	TRBJ1-1	-	TGTGCCAGCAGCCCGACAGGGAACACTGAAGCTTTCTTT	CASSPTGNTEAFF
-	TRBV14	TRBJ2-2	-	TGTGCCAGCAGCCAATACCGCTCCGGGGAGCTGTTTTTT	CASSQYRSGELFF
few	TRBV9	TRBJ2-2	-	TGTGCCAGCAGCAACAGCGGGTCGAACACCGGGGAGCTGTTTTTT	CASSNSGSNTGELFF
once	TRBV28	TRBJ1-5	-	TGTGCCAGCAGCCCTTGGGCCGGGGGCAATCAGCCCCAGCATTTT	CASSPWAGGNQPQHF
once	TRBV19	TRBJ2-5	TRBD1	TGTGCCAGTAGTATAGCAGGGGGCGCGTTTGGAGAGACCCAGTACTTC	CASSIAGGAFGETQYF
-	TRBV11-2	TRBJ1-2	-	TGTGCCAGCAGCTTAGTAACAGGGTCTAAAGATGGCTACACCTTC	CASSLVTGSKDGYTF
-	TRBV4-1	TRBJ1-1	-	TGCGCCAGCAGCCAAAGAAGAGGGACGACTTTCTTT	CASSQRRGTTFF
-	TRBV21-1	TRBJ1-5	-	TGTGCCAGCAGCAAAATGAGGGGGCATCAGCCCCAGCATTTT	CASSKMRGHQPQHF
-	TRBV7-9	TRBJ2-1	TRBD2	TGTGCCAGCAGCTGGGGGGGCAATGAGCAGTTCTTC	CASSWGGNEQFF
-	TRBV11-2	TRBJ2-7	-	TGTGCCAGCAGCCATCGGGACGGAGTGACCTACGAGCAGTACTTC	CASSHRDGVTYEQYF
-	TRBV4-3	TRBJ2-1	TRBD1	TGCGCCAGCAGCCAAGATCACCGGGACAGGTCCAATGAGCAGTTCTTC	CASSQDHRDRSNEQFF
-	TRBV11-3	TRBJ2-7	-	TGTGCCAGCAGCTTAGCGGCAGGCGAGCAGTACTTC	CASSLAAGEQYF
-	TRBV27	TRBJ1-5	-	TGTGCCAGCAGTTTACTCGGGCCCGAGGGAGCCGATCAGCCCCAGCATTTT	CASSLLGPEGADQPQHF
few	TRBV5-6	TRBJ1-1	-	TGTGCCAGCAGCTTAGGAAACGAAGCTTTCTTT	CASSLGNEAFF
-	TRBV6-1	TRBJ1-5	-	TGTGCCAGCAGGATTTTAAGGGGTGAACAGCCCCAGCATTTT	CASRILRGEQPQHF
-	TRBV7-8	TRBJ2-5	-	TGTGCCAGCAGGGCCGGGTGGGGGATGGAAGAGACCCAGTACTTC	CASRAGWGMEETQYF
-	TRBV7-9	TRBJ2-1	-	TGTGCCAGCAGCTTACTTGAATACTACAATGAGCAGTTCTTC	CASSLLEYYNEQFF
once	TRBV7-9	TRBJ1-4	-	TGTGCCAGCTCCCTTAAGGAAGTAGGGGCTAATGAAAAACTGTTTTTT	CASSLKEVGANEKLFF
-	TRBV6-1	TRBJ1-4	-	TGTGCCAGCAGTGAAAACAGGGTACTGTTTTTT	CASSENRVLFF